This T cell receptor beta chain is from a study of blood T cells in healthy people across ages. Study outcomes and limitations: It was held that the diversity estimates obtained from one million T cells were underestimates.

Then a second PCR, running about 6 to 11 cycles, was carried out with a sample-barcoded 5' primer and a J-beta primer mix. In TCRdb, the 5' RACE reads were re-called with MiXCR into one record per CDR3 protein. The sample includes 600,000 to 800,000 distinct CDR3 sequences, approximately 52% seen only once; the top ten take roughly 13%. Germline CDR1 is SGHRS and CDR2 is YFSETQ. There are 16 residues in the CDR3. Losses at the gene ends were 4 bases for V and 0 bases for J; bases not matched to a gene: 3. This clonotype was seen many times. As yet, its antigen is unknown. Sequenced sample: blood. The chain uses TRBV5-1 and TRBJ2-1, with 11 bases fitting TRBD2. This TCR came from a woman aged 80 or over in good health. Here the CDR3 reads CASSIGLAGSYNEQFF. The CDR3 bases are TGCGCCAGCAGCATCGGACTAGCGGGCTCCTACAATGAGCAGTTCTTC.